Listed below are T cell receptor beta chains from one sample, sequenced in a study of blood T cell repertoires in COVID-19. Sequenced by immunoSEQ multiplex PCR; TCRdb stores in-frame clones only, minus some. The sample lists tens of thousands of clones, approximately 74% seen once, with just over 6.5% in the top ten. The sequencing sample was made of peripheral blood. All receptors derive from a man aged 50 to 60 with COVID-19, enrolled during active disease. The CDR3 runs from the conserved cysteine through the conserved F or W. The size field is filled for only some rows; it gives once, few, many or a size class.

size: -; J: TRBJ1-2; V: TRBV10-3; length: 14; CDR3: CAISTGGANYGYTF
size: -; J: TRBJ2-1; V: TRBV24-1; length: 16; CDR3: CATSDAGRSAYNEQFF
size: -; J: TRBJ1-1; V: TRBV6-1; length: 16; CDR3: CASSEPAHPMNTEAFF
size: once; J: TRBJ2-3; V: TRBV12-5; length: 15; CDR3: CASGTGGSFTDTQYF
size: -; J: TRBJ1-2; V: TRBV24-1; length: 13; CDR3: CATRQTGSDGYTF
size: few; J: TRBJ1-6; V: TRBV3-1/TRBV3-2; length: 12; CDR3: CASSQTDSPLHF
size: -; J: TRBJ2-2; V: TRBV19; length: 15; CDR3: CASSIGTGLTGELFF
size: -; J: TRBJ2-1; V: TRBV5-6; length: 12; CDR3: CASSLNERGQFF
size: -; J: TRBJ1-1; V: TRBV30; length: 12; CDR3: CAWSKLNTEAFF
size: -; J: TRBJ2-1; V: TRBV27; length: 13; CDR3: CASSLGEGREQFF
size: once; J: TRBJ2-7; V: TRBV10-2; length: 15; CDR3: CASSDSRTDSYEQYF
size: -; J: TRBJ1-3; V: TRBV2; length: 14; CDR3: CASSEGRAPHTIYF
size: -; J: TRBJ2-1; V: TRBV13; length: 20; CDR3: CASSLEIRLAGPAQYNEQFF
size: -; J: TRBJ2-3; V: TRBV10-1; length: 15; CDR3: CASSEGGGPTDTQYF
size: -; J: TRBJ1-1; V: TRBV10-2; length: 15; CDR3: CASSQIDRGPPEAFF
size: -; J: TRBJ1-2; V: TRBV29-1; length: 11; CDR3: CSVHDRYGYTF
size: -; J: TRBJ2-3; V: TRBV5-8; length: 17; CDR3: CASSSNWGGRAADTQYF
size: -; J: TRBJ2-1; V: TRBV7-9; length: 15; CDR3: CASSSRTNILNEQFF
size: -; J: TRBJ2-7; V: TRBV14; length: 13; CDR3: CASGQGAGYEQYF
size: -; J: TRBJ2-4; V: TRBV3-1/TRBV3-2; length: 14; CDR3: CASSRGVAKNIQYF
size: -; J: TRBJ1-6; V: TRBV3-1/TRBV3-2; length: 14; CDR3: CASSRPGENSPLHF
size: -; J: TRBJ1-6; V: TRBV11-2; length: 14; CDR3: CASSWTGGNSPLHF
size: -; J: TRBJ1-2; V: TRBV28; length: 13; CDR3: CASKPGGFDGYTF
size: -; J: TRBJ1-1; V: TRBV10-3; length: 13; CDR3: CAIRGQGTPEAFF
size: -; J: TRBJ2-2; V: TRBV4-1; length: 15; CDR3: CASSLSGSGTGELFF
size: -; J: TRBJ1-2; V: TRBV4-2; length: 14; CDR3: CASSQVLGVDGYTF
size: -; J: TRBJ1-5; V: TRBV28; length: 14; CDR3: CASSSGQGNQPQHF
size: once; J: TRBJ2-3; V: TRBV6-5; length: 15; CDR3: CASSRFGEGVVTQYF
size: few; J: TRBJ1-6; V: TRBV7-8; length: 15; CDR3: CASSLEGRGASPLHF
size: -; J: TRBJ2-4; V: TRBV5-4; length: 17; CDR3: CASSLGGTTRALNIQYF
size: -; J: TRBJ1-1; V: TRBV18; length: 14; CDR3: CASSPGRGLYEAFF
size: once; J: TRBJ2-3; V: TRBV6-4; length: 16; CDR3: CASSDSTSGETDTQYF
size: -; J: TRBJ2-1; V: TRBV7-6; length: 15; CDR3: CASSPVPILYNEQFF
size: -; J: TRBJ2-3; V: TRBV4-2; length: 15; CDR3: CASSQDRGLTDTQYF